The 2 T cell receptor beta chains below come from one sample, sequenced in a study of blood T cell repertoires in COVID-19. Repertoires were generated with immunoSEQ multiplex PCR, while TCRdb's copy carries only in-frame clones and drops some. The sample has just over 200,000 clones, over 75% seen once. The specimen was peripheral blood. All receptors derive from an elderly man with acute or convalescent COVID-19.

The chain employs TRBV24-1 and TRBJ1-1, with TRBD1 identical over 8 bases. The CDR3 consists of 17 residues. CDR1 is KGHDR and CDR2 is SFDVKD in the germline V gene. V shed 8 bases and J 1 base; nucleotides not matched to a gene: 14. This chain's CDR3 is CATNEILARGQNTEAFF. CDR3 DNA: TGTGCCACCAACGAGATATTGGCCAGGGGGCAGAACACTGAAGCTTTCTTT.

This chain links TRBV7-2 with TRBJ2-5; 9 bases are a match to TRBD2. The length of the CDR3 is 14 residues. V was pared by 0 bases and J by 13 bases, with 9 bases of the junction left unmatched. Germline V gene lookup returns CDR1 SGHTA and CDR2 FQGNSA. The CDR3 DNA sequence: TGTGCCAGCAGCTTAGCCCTAGCGGGATTCGGTTGGTACTTC. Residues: CASSLALAGFGWYF. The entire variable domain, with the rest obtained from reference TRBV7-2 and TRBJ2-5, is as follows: GAGVSQSPSNKVTEKGKDVELRCDPISGHTALYWYRQSLGQGLEFLIYFQGNSAPDKSGLPSDRFSAERTGGSVSTLTIQRTQQEDSAVYLCASSLALAGFGWYFGPGTRLLVL.